What follows are 16 T cell receptor beta chains derived from one specimen sequenced in a study of cytomegalovirus exposure and HLA in healthy donors. The PCR made use of 60 Vbeta and 13 Jbeta primers. Profiled with immunoSEQ multiplex PCR; TCRdb holds only in-frame clones, not every one. Of roughly 140,000 clones listed, about 79% are singletons. The source material was PBMCs. The receptors here all came from a male donor in good health and CMV-seronegative.

This clone was observed a few times. V gene TRBV29-1 combines with J gene TRBJ2-2, with a possible D match to TRBD2 (5 bases). This CDR3 is 13 amino acids long. Germline V gene sequence: CDR1 SQVTM, CDR2 ANQGSEA. V was clipped by 5 bases and J by 1 base, with 8 bases between them. This CDR3 is CSVRSGNTGELFF. For the CDR3, the DNA is TGCAGCGTTCGGAGCGGGAACACCGGGGAGCTGTTTTTT.

V and J are TRBV5-1 and TRBJ1-4; 9 positions agree with TRBD1. The V and J ends lost 4 bases and 7 bases, in that order; junction bases with no gene match: 5. Germline V gene sequence: CDR1 SGHRS, CDR2 YFSETQ. The CDR3 is made up of 14 amino acids. The CDR3 DNA follows: TGCGCCAGCAGCCGTGACAGGGGGACTGAAAAACTGTTTTTT. This codes for CASSRDRGTEKLFF.

This clone was recorded once. The genes are TRBV5-1 and TRBJ2-2; the D is unclear. From germline, CDR1 is SGHRS and CDR2 YFSETQ. The V and J ends lost 0 bases and 0 bases respectively, with 9 bases between them. The CDR3 loop spans 16 amino acids. The CDR3 region is CASSLGVVTNTGELFF. Written as DNA, the CDR3 is TGCGCCAGCAGCTTGGGTGTAGTTACGAACACCGGGGAGCTGTTTTTT.

This rearrangement joins TRBV7-7 to TRBJ2-5, with 15 bases matching TRBD2. Germline loops: CDR1 SSHAT, CDR2 FNYEAQ (reference sequence). V lost 4 bases to trimming and J lost 5 bases; unmatched junction nucleotides: 5. The CDR3 contains 16 residues. The CDR3 protein is CASSYGLAGGHETQYF. In DNA form, the CDR3 reads TGTGCCAGCAGCTACGGACTAGCGGGGGGGCACGAGACCCAGTACTTC.

This clone showed up just a few times. V gene TRBV7-3 combines with J gene TRBJ2-1; 8 bases line up with TRBD2. V shed 1 base and J 8 bases; nucleotides not matched to a gene: 7. There are 15 residues in the CDR3. The germline gives CDR1 SGHTA, CDR2 FQGTGA. CDR3 coding DNA: TGTGCCAGCAGCTTAATGGGCGGGGGGATCTATGAGCAGTTCTTC. It translates to CASSLMGGGIYEQFF.

The sample holds a few counts of this clone. This sequence joins TRBV10-3 and TRBJ2-3, with D hard to call. V lost 3 bases and J lost 7, with 5 bases in between. This CDR3 is 11 amino acids long. The germline CDR1 and CDR2 sequences are ENHRY and SYGVKD. CDR3 amino acids: CAISDFNTQYF. The CDR3 nucleotides read TGTGCCATCAGTGACTTTAATACGCAGTATTTT.

The chain couples TRBV15 to TRBJ1-5, with D maybe TRBD1 (5 bases). The CDR3 runs 14 residues. Germline V gene data show CDR1 as LNHNV and CDR2 as YYDKDF (reference sequence). Trimming left V 1 base short and J 5 bases short, with 9 bases between. CDR3 sequence (DNA): TGTGCCACCAGCAGAGCCCGGGGGGATCAGCCCCAGCATTTT. Its protein product is CATSRARGDQPQHF.

Only one count was recorded for this clone. The V call is TRBV7-9, the J call TRBJ2-3, with TRBD2 as a possible D gene (6 bases). The CDR3 length is 16 residues. Per germline, CDR1 SEHNR and CDR2 FQNEAQ (reference sequence). The V end lost 1 base, the J end lost 3 bases, and 14 bases lay between the germline ends. CDR3 in amino acids: CASSLDAAAGTDTQYF. In DNA form, the CDR3 reads TGTGCCAGCAGCTTAGACGCGGCGGCGGGGACAGATACGCAGTATTTT.

The chain combines TRBV6-1 with TRBJ2-7; 10 positions agree with TRBD1. The CDR3 sequence is 14 residues long. Germline-derived CDR1 and CDR2 are MNHNS and SASEGT. V trimming: 10 bases; J trimming: 7 bases; junction bases outside the gene matches: 13. CDR3 loop: CATHTLDRGGEQYF. The DNA for the CDR3 is TGTGCCACCCATACCTTGGACAGGGGGGGAGAGCAGTACTTC.

A few counts support this clone. The rearrangement uses TRBV5-1 and TRBJ2-1; 7 nucleotides line up with TRBD2. Trimming at V came to 4 bases and at J to 6 bases, leaving 10 bases not matched to a gene. CDR1 SGHRS and CDR2 YFSETQ come from the germline V gene. This CDR3 region has 15 residues. The DNA for the CDR3 is TGCGCCAGCAGCAAACCCCCGGGACTAAGCAATGAGCAGTTCTTC. Translated: CASSKPPGLSNEQFF.

The CDR3 region has the DNA TGTGCCAATTTTATCTGGGCACCTAAGGACACTGAAGCTTTCTTT. Its translation: CANFIWAPKDTEAFF. This rearrangement joins TRBV19 to TRBJ1-1; D not resolved. CDR1 and CDR2 from the germline V gene are LNHDA and SQIVND (reference sequence). The CDR3 is 15 residues long. The V end lost 10 bases, the J end lost 3 bases, and 21 bases lay between the germline ends. The entire variable domain, with the rest obtained from reference TRBV19 and TRBJ1-1, is as follows: DGGITQSPKYLFRKEGQNVTLSCEQNLNHDAMYWYRQDPGQGLRLIYYSQIVNDFQKGDIAEGYSVSREKKESFPLTVTSAQKNPTAFYLCANFIWAPKDTEAFFGQGTRLTVV.

The J gene is TRBJ2-7, the V gene TRBV6-5, with 7 bases matching TRBD1. The CDR3 length is 13 residues. CDR1 and CDR2 from the germline V gene are MNHEY and SVGAGI. Trimming took 7 bases from V and 0 from J; bases not matched to a gene: 3. The CDR3 loop is CASNGDSSYEQYF. Here the CDR3 DNA reads TGTGCCAGCAACGGGGACAGCTCCTACGAGCAGTACTTC.

The chain recombines TRBV30 with TRBJ1-1; 9 positions match TRBD1. CDR3 size: 13 residues. Germline CDR1 is GTSNPN and CDR2 is SVGIG (reference sequence). V was clipped by 3 bases and J by 6 bases; unmatched bases: 5. The CDR3 region is CAWSPGTGSEAFF. In nucleotides, the CDR3 is TGTGCCTGGAGCCCGGGGACAGGGTCTGAAGCTTTCTTT. Based on the CDR3 plus reference TRBV30 and TRBJ1-1, the full variable domain is SQTIHQWPATLVQPVGSPLSLECTVEGTSNPNLYWYRQAAGRGLQLLFYSVGIGQISSEVPQNLSASRPQDRQFILSSKKLLLSDSGFYLCAWSPGTGSEAFFGQGTRLTVV.

The gene calls are TRBV6-5 and TRBJ2-7; 7 bases match TRBD1. CDR3 length: 14 residues. The trim removed 4 bases at V and 0 bases at J, leaving 3 bases unmatched. The germline V gene encodes CDR1 MNHEY and CDR2 SVGAGI. For the CDR3, the DNA is TGTGCCAGCAGTTCGGCAGGGGGCTCCTACGAGCAGTACTTC. This translates into CASSSAGGSYEQYF.

The chain uses TRBV4-3 and TRBJ2-2, with TRBD2 matching over 13 bases. The V segment lost 1 base and the J segment 5 bases; nucleotides outside the gene matches: 4. This CDR3 spans 17 amino acids. Germline lookup yields CDR1 LGHNA and CDR2 YSLEER. The CDR3 region has the DNA TGCGCCAGCAGCCAAGGACTAGCGGGGGGTCGGACCGGGGAGCTGTTTTTT. Encoded protein: CASSQGLAGGRTGELFF.

This rearrangement joins TRBV6-4 to TRBJ1-2, with D possibly TRBD1 on 5 matching bases. Trimming stripped 10 bases from V and 4 bases from J, with 22 bases between. CDR1 is MRHNA, CDR2 SNTAGT, per germline. The CDR3 length is 15 residues. CDR3 bases: TGTGCCAACCTAGGCGGGACCCCCCCCAGCTATGGCTACACCTTC. Translated: CANLGGTPPSYGYTF.